This T cell receptor beta chain was profiled in a study of T cell responses to AZD1222 COVID-19 vaccine. Study-level points and caveats: Donors were largely white British and mainly female; clonal diversity was possibly underestimated. Of spike-specific TCRs, nearly half reportedly target regions left unmutated in variants. Two AZD1222 administrations were followed by greater Spike-specific TCR breadth and depth. Baseline serostatus was positive in only 5 to 7 AZD1222 recipients.

On this clone: Its antigen is undetermined.

Method: immunoSEQ multiplex PCR; TCRdb's copy keeps in-frame clones and lacks some. The data show around 84,000 clones, more than 70% seen once. The specimen comprised peripheral blood, sampled on day 0 of AZD1222 vaccination. This TCR derives from an adult in good health.

The CDR3 is CASSPRTSGRTLGYEQYF. The DNA for the CDR3 is TGTGCCAGCAGTCCAAGGACTAGCGGGAGGACACTCGGATACGAGCAGTACTTC. The rearrangement uses TRBV6-2 or TRBV6-3 and TRBJ2-7, with TRBD2 identical over 14 bases. V lost 5 bases to trimming and J lost 4 bases; unmatched junction nucleotides: 13. This CDR3 spans 18 amino acids. The germline V gene has CDR1 MNHEY and CDR2 SVGEGT.